These 18 T cell receptor beta chains were sequenced from one sample in a study of a mutant IDH1 vaccine in newly diagnosed glioma. Only in-frame clones appear in the TCRdb table, and some are missing; sequencing was by immunoSEQ multiplex PCR. Altogether approximately 100,000 clones are present, around nine tenths being singletons, with the ten largest covering less than 0.65%. The time point here: baseline, week 1 (first vaccination visit). Treatment meaning: pre-vaccination baseline after standard-of-care therapy. Sequencing used PBMCs, obtained from a glioma patient treated with radiotherapy, temozolomide or both. The receptors derive from a woman aged 50 to 60 with glioma.

The chain uses TRBV6-1 and TRBJ1-1; TRBD1 might be the D (6 bases). The germline V gene encodes CDR1 MNHNS and CDR2 SASEGT. CDR3 length equals 14 residues. Trimming shortened V by 3 bases and J by 3 bases, and 11 bases separated the two germline ends. The DNA of the CDR3 is TGTGCCAGCAGTGAGCGGGGGCCGTACACTGAAGCTTTCTTT. The encoded protein is CASSERGPYTEAFF.

V and J are TRBV7-9 and TRBJ1-3; unclear D gene. Trimming left V 2 bases short and J 4 bases short, with 9 bases between. CDR1 and CDR2 from the germline V gene are SEHNR and FQNEAQ (reference sequence). This CDR3 is 14 amino acids long. The CDR3 DNA reads TGTGCCAGCAGCTTACCGACTGGGGGAAACACCATATATTTT. This encodes CASSLPTGGNTIYF.

The rearrangement uses TRBV2 and TRBJ1-3; weak D call: TRBD1 (5 bases). Per germline, CDR1 SNHLY and CDR2 FYNNEI. The germline V and J ends were trimmed by 1 base and 2 bases, with 9 bases remaining between them. The CDR3 is 15 residues long. The CDR3 nucleotides are TGTGCCAGCAGTGAAGTCGGCAGGGCTGGAAACACCATATATTTT. Encoded protein: CASSEVGRAGNTIYF.

This chain links TRBV5-5 with TRBJ2-6; 8 bases agree with TRBD1. Trimming removed 4 bases from V and 4 bases from J; junction bases left unmatched: 10. The CDR3 consists of 17 residues. Germline V gives CDR1 SGHKS, CDR2 YYEKEE (reference sequence). This CDR3 reads CASSNGDRTSGANVLTF. CDR3 DNA sequence: TGTGCCAGCAGCAACGGGGACAGGACCTCCGGGGCCAACGTCCTGACTTTC.

The chain is built from TRBV15 and TRBJ1-1; 11 positions agree with TRBD1. This CDR3 has 13 residues. V shed 1 base, J shed 12 bases, and the junction held 4 bases outside the gene matches. CDR1 LNHNV and CDR2 YYDKDF come from the germline V gene (reference sequence). CDR3 DNA sequence: TGTGCCACCAGCAGAGGGGACAGGGGGGCCTCTTTCTTT. Translating gives CATSRGDRGASFF. Complete variable domain (other parts from reference TRBV15 and TRBJ1-1): DAMVIQNPRYQVTQFGKPVTLSCSQTLNHNVMYWYQQKSSQAPKLLFHYYDKDFNNEADTPDNFQSRRPNTSFCFLDIRSPGLGDTAMYLCATSRGDRGASFFGQGTRLTVV.

This sequence joins TRBV7-3 and TRBJ2-2, with TRBD1 matching over 7 bases. CDR1 is SGHTA and CDR2 is FQGTGA in the germline V gene. J gave up 0 bases and V 5 bases, and 3 bases lay outside the gene matches. This CDR3 has 15 amino acids. The CDR3 loop reads CASSLDRANTGELFF. CDR3 sequence (DNA): TGTGCCAGCAGCCTCGACAGGGCGAACACCGGGGAGCTGTTTTTT.

The rearrangement links TRBV28 to TRBJ2-7; D remains ambiguous. The V and J ends lost 6 bases and 3 bases respectively, with 9 bases between them. CDR3 length equals 12 residues. The germline gives CDR1 MDHEN, CDR2 SYDVKM. Here the CDR3 DNA reads TGTGCCAGCAGCCTGATCGGCTACGAGCAGTACTTC. Its protein product is CASSLIGYEQYF.

This clone was seen only a few times. The chain couples TRBV7-9 to TRBJ1-1; tentatively, D is TRBD1 (5 bases). The V gene lost 1 base and the J gene lost 4 bases, with 13 bases spanning the gap. The CDR3 covers 15 residues. CDR1 is SEHNR and CDR2 is FQNEAQ in the germline V gene (reference sequence). CDR3 region: CASSLGGLLSTEAFF. The CDR3 region has the DNA TGTGCCAGCAGCTTAGGGGGACTCCTGAGCACTGAAGCTTTCTTT.

CDR3 loop: CASSLGNTRFTGELFF. For the CDR3, the DNA is TGCGCCAGCAGCTTGGGAAATACTAGGTTCACCGGGGAGCTGTTTTTT. This chain uses TRBV5-1 with TRBJ2-2, with a possible D match to TRBD2 (5 bases). The germline gives CDR1 SGHRS, CDR2 YFSETQ. The CDR3 totals 16 residues. The V end lost 0 bases, the J end lost 4 bases, and 13 bases lay between the germline ends.

This chain links TRBV6-1 with TRBJ2-4, with TRBD1 matching over 10 bases. The CDR3 spans 19 residues. Germline values: CDR1 MNHNS, CDR2 SASEGT. Germline trimming cut 4 bases from V and 3 bases from J; bases unmatched to any gene: 15. The CDR3 nucleotides are TGTGCCAGCAGTGGATCCGGGACAGGGGCCCCGCGTGTCAAAAACATTCAGTACTTC. It encodes CASSGSGTGAPRVKNIQYF.

The V call is TRBV7-3, the J call TRBJ2-3; 15 bases match TRBD2. This CDR3 is 19 amino acids long. Trimming at V came to 5 bases and at J to 0 bases, leaving 9 bases not matched to a gene. CDR1 SGHTA and CDR2 FQGTGA come from the germline V gene. CDR3 sequence: CASSHGLAGGPSSTDTQYF. CDR3 DNA sequence: TGTGCCAGCAGCCACGGACTAGCGGGAGGGCCGTCCAGCACAGATACGCAGTATTTT.

The CDR3 protein is CASSLAGTDNQPQHF. Written as DNA, the CDR3 is TGTGCCAGCAGTTTAGCCGGGACGGACAATCAGCCCCAGCATTTT. This rearrangement joins TRBV6-1 to TRBJ1-5, with D perhaps TRBD1 (5 bases). Trimming removed 5 bases at V and 3 bases at J, with 14 bases between. This CDR3 region has 15 residues. Germline CDR1 reads MNHNS; CDR2 reads SASEGT.

J is TRBJ2-1 and V is TRBV5-4; D is possibly TRBD1 or TRBD2 (5 bases each). CDR1 is SGHNT, CDR2 YYREEE, per germline (reference sequence). V lost 1 base and J 2 bases, leaving 10 bases between the germline ends. The CDR3 runs to 15 residues. The CDR3 coding sequence is TGTGCCAGCAGCTTGCCCGGGACCACCTACAATGAGCAGTTCTTC. The encoded protein is CASSLPGTTYNEQFF.

This chain links TRBV19 with TRBJ2-3; possibly TRBD2 for D (6 bases). There are 14 residues in the CDR3. The V end lost 4 bases, the J end lost 1 base, and 9 bases lay between the germline ends. Per germline, CDR1 LNHDA and CDR2 SQIVND (reference sequence). CDR3 protein: CASSTGSGTDTQYF. In DNA, the CDR3 is TGTGCCAGTAGTACCGGGAGTGGCACAGATACGCAGTATTTT.

Details on this clone: This sample includes further DNA sequences coding for the same CDR3. The V and J genes are TRBV27 and TRBJ2-7, with 8 bases that match TRBD1. This CDR3 comprises 15 residues. The germline CDR1 and CDR2 sequences are MNHEY and SMNVEV (reference sequence). After removal of 5 bases from V and 4 bases from J, the junction contained 10 bases not matched to a gene. CDR3 DNA: TGTGCCAGCAGTCCCCGACAGGGGTCCTCATACGAGCAGTACTTC. Its protein is CASSPRQGSSYEQYF.

The chain uses TRBV5-1 and TRBJ2-3; weak D call: TRBD2 (6 bases). This CDR3 region has 16 residues. CDR1 and CDR2 from the germline V gene are SGHRS and YFSETQ. The V end lost 0 bases, the J end lost 2 bases, and 13 bases lay between the germline ends. CDR3: CASSLVLARYTDTQYF. The DNA of the CDR3 is TGCGCCAGCAGCTTGGTGCTAGCGAGATACACAGATACGCAGTATTTT.

This chain uses TRBV18 with TRBJ1-2, with 8 bases identical to TRBD1. This CDR3 spans 13 amino acids. The V segment lost 3 bases and the J segment 8 bases; nucleotides outside the gene matches: 5. Germline lookup yields CDR1 KGHSH and CDR2 LQKENI. The CDR3 spells CASSPDREGGYTF. CDR3 nucleotides: TGTGCCAGCTCACCGGACAGGGAGGGGGGCTACACCTTC.

This clone was detected only once. The J gene is TRBJ1-2, the V gene TRBV6-6, with TRBD1 matching over 7 bases. Germline V gene data show CDR1 as MNHNY and CDR2 as SVGAGI (reference sequence). CDR3 length: 14 amino acids. The trim removed 2 bases at V and 7 bases at J, leaving 7 bases unmatched. In DNA form, the CDR3 reads TGTGCCAGCAGTTACGACAGGGAACTTGCTGGCTACACCTTC. Translating gives CASSYDRELAGYTF.